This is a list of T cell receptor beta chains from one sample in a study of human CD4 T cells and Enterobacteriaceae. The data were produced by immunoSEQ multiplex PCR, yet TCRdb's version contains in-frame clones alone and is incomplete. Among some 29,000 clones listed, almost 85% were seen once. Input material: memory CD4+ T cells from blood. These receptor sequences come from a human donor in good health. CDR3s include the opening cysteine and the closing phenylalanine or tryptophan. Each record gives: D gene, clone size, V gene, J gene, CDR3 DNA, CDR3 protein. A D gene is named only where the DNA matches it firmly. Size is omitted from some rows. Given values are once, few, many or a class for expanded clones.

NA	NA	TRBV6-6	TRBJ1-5	TGTGCCAGCAGACAGGGTTTAGGGCAGCCCCAGCATTTT	CASRQGLGQPQHF
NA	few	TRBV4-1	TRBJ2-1	TGCGCCAGCAGCCAAGAGTCTCGCAACGGCAATGAGCAGTTCTTC	CASSQESRNGNEQFF
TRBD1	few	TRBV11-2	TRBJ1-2	TGTGCCAGCAGACCCAACAGGGGGCTTGGCTATGGCTACACCTTC	CASRPNRGLGYGYTF
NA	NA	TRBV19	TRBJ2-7	TGTGCCAGTAGTAGCCCCGGTGTGCGCAGCACCTACGAGCAGTACTTC	CASSSPGVRSTYEQYF
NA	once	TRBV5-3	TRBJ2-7	TGTGCCAGAAGCTTTGAAATACCGGGACAAACCTACGAGCAGTACTTC	CARSFEIPGQTYEQYF
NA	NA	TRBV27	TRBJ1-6	TGTGCCAGCAGTTCCTTAAGCCCTGTAAGGCCTCGCTCCTATAATTCACCCCTCCACTTT	CASSSLSPVRPRSYNSPLHF
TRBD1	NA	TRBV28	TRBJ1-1	TGTGCCAGCAGCCTCGGGACAGCGAACACTGAAGCTTTCTTT	CASSLGTANTEAFF
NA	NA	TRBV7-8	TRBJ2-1	TGTGCCAGCAGCTCGACAGGCAATGAGCAGTTCTTC	CASSSTGNEQFF
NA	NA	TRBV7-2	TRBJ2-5	TGTGCCAGCAGTCAGACCCTAAACGAGGAGACCCAGTACTTC	CASSQTLNEETQYF
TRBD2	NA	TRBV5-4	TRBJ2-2	TGTGCCAGCAGCGCTTTTTTGCGGGAGAGGGACACCGGGGAGCTGTTTTTT	CASSAFLRERDTGELFF
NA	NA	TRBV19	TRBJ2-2	TGTGCCAGTAGTATGAGGGGGGCGCCCCACACCGGGGAGCTGTTTTTT	CASSMRGAPHTGELFF
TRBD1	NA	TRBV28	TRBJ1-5	TGTGCCAGCTGGGACAGGGCCAACAATCAGCCCCAGCATTTT	CASWDRANNQPQHF
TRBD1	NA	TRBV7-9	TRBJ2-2	TGTGCCAGCAACATGGGACAGGGTAACACCGGGGAGCTGTTTTTT	CASNMGQGNTGELFF
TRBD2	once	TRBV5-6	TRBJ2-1	TGTGCCAGCAGCTTGGGACTAGCGGGAGGTCACGAGCAGTTCTTC	CASSLGLAGGHEQFF
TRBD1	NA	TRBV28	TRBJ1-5	TGTGCCTCCGGGACAGAGGGTCAGCCCCAGCATTTT	CASGTEGQPQHF
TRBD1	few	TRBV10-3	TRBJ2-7	TGTGCCATCAGCGGGACAGGGGTAGAAGAGCAGTACTTC	CAISGTGVEEQYF
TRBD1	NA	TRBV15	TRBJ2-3	TGTGCCACCAGCAGAGAAAGACAGGGTCGGCAGTATTTT	CATSRERQGRQYF
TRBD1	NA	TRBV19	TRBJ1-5	TGTGCCAGTGACACAGGGGCCCTTCAGGGCAATCAGCCCCAGCATTTT	CASDTGALQGNQPQHF
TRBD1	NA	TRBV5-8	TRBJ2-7	TGTGCCAGCAGCCTCAGGGACAGGGTGGTGTACTTC	CASSLRDRVVYF
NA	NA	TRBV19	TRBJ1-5	TGTGCCAGTAGTACCGTTCAAAGGGATCAGCCCCAGCATTTT	CASSTVQRDQPQHF
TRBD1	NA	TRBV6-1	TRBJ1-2	TGTGCCAGCAGCCTAGACAGGGGCGGCTACACCTTC	CASSLDRGGYTF
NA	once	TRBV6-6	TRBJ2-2	TGTGCCAGCAACCCACAGGGGAACACCGGGGAGCTGTTTTTT	CASNPQGNTGELFF
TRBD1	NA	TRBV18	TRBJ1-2	TGTGCCAGCTCACCCGGACAGGGACGGTACTATGGCTACACCTTC	CASSPGQGRYYGYTF
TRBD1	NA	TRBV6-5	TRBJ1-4	TGTGCCAGCAGTTTTTCTCAGGGGGGGGGTGAAAAACTGTTTTTT	CASSFSQGGGEKLFF
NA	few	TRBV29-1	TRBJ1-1	TGCAGCGTTGTCCGAAAGAACATGAACACTGAAGCTTTCTTT	CSVVRKNMNTEAFF
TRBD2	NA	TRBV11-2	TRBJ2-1	TGTGCCAGCAGATGGGGGACTAGCGTCTCCTACAATGAGCAGTTCTTC	CASRWGTSVSYNEQFF
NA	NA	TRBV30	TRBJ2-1	TGTGCCTGGAGTAAGCAGACCCTGAACAATGAGCAGTTCTTC	CAWSKQTLNNEQFF
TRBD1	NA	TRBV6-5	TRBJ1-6	TGTGCCAGCAGTTACGCCGGGACAGCCTTTTCACCCCTCCACTTT	CASSYAGTAFSPLHF
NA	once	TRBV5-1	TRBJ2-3	TGCGCCAGCAGCTTCAACACAGATACGCAGTATTTT	CASSFNTDTQYF
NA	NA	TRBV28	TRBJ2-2	TGTGCCAGCACCGAGGGGGGGACAGGTTACACCGGGGAGCTGTTTTTT	CASTEGGTGYTGELFF
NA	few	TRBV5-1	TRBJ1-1	TGCGCCAGCAGCACCACAACAGGGAACACTGAAGCTTTCTTT	CASSTTTGNTEAFF
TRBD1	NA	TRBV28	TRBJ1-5	TGTGCCAGCAGAGCCGGGACAGAGGGTAATAAGCCCCAGCATTTT	CASRAGTEGNKPQHF
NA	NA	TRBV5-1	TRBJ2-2	TGCGCCAGCAGCCCCAGGACAGAGAACACCGGGGAGCTGTTTTTT	CASSPRTENTGELFF
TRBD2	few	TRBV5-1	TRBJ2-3	TGCGCCAGCAGCTTACTGCCTAGCGGGAGCACAGATACGCAGTATTTT	CASSLLPSGSTDTQYF
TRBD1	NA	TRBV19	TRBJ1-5	TGTGCCAGTAGTGGAACCGGGACAGGTCAGCCCCAGCATTTT	CASSGTGTGQPQHF
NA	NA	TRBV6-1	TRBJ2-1	TGTGCCAGCAGTCTTGGACCCGGGAATGAGCAGTTCTTC	CASSLGPGNEQFF
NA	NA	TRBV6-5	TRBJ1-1	TGTGCCAGCACCTACTCCTGGGTTGCTGAAGCTTTCTTT	CASTYSWVAEAFF
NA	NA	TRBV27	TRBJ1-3	TGTGCCAGCACCAGGAGTCAGTACTTTAACAACTTGGGAAACACCATATATTTT	CASTRSQYFNNLGNTIYF
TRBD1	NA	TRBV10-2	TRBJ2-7	TGCGCCAGCAGTTCGGGACAGGTAACCTACGAGCAGTACTTC	CASSSGQVTYEQYF
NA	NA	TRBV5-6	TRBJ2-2	TGTGCCAGCAGCTTGGATCTAGGGAGCACCGGGGAGCTGTTTTTT	CASSLDLGSTGELFF
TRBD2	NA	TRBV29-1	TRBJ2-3	TGCAGCGTGCTTTCTAGCGGGAGAGGATCAGATACGCAGTATTTT	CSVLSSGRGSDTQYF
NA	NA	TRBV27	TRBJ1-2	TGTGCCAGCAGCCTCAGCTACGGGAATAACTATGGCTACACCTTC	CASSLSYGNNYGYTF
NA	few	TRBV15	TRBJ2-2	TGTGCCACCAGCAACTCTAACACCGGGGAGCTGTTTTTT	CATSNSNTGELFF
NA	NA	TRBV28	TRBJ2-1	TGTGCCAGCAGTTTACGGGACTTTTTCAATGAGCAGTTCTTC	CASSLRDFFNEQFF
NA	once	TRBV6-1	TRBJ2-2	TGTGCCAGCAGTGCGTACAGGGACACCGGGGAGCTGTTTTTT	CASSAYRDTGELFF
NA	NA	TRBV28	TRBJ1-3	TGTGCCAGCAGCTCACCAGGCCAGGGCCTGAGTTGGAACACCATATATTTT	CASSSPGQGLSWNTIYF
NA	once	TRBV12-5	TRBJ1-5	TGTGCTAGTGGTTTAACCCACAATCAGCCCCAGCATTTT	CASGLTHNQPQHF
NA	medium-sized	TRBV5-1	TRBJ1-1	TGCGCCAGCAGCTTGACCCGAAGAAACACTGAAGCTTTCTTT	CASSLTRRNTEAFF
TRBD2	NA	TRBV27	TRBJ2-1	TGTGCAGCTGGGGCTAGCGGGACCCTAACCTACAATGAGCAGTTCTTC	CAAGASGTLTYNEQFF
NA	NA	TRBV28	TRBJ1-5	TGTGCCAGCAGTTTTAATCAGCCCCAGCATTTT	CASSFNQPQHF
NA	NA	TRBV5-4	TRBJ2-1	TGTGCCAGCAGTCGCCCCCGCGGGGCCTACAATGAGCAGTTCTTC	CASSRPRGAYNEQFF
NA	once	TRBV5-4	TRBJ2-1	TGTGCCAGCAGCGGGGGCCGGGACGGTTACAATGAGCAGTTCTTC	CASSGGRDGYNEQFF
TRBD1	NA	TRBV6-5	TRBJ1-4	TGTGCCAGCAGTACGACAGGGTTCGGTGAAAAACTGTTTTTT	CASSTTGFGEKLFF
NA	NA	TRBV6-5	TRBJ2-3	TGTGCCAGCAAGGCGGGGTTGTCCACAGATACGCAGTATTTT	CASKAGLSTDTQYF
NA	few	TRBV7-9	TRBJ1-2	TGTGCCAGCAGCTTAAGTAGGCTCTATGGCTACACCTTC	CASSLSRLYGYTF